These 17 T cell receptor beta chains were sequenced from one sample in a study of blood T cell repertoires in COVID-19. Repertoires were generated with immunoSEQ multiplex PCR, while TCRdb's copy carries only in-frame clones and drops some. The sample carries around 110,000 clones, about 91% recorded once. What was sequenced was peripheral blood. The receptors were sampled from a man in his fifties or sixties with active or convalescent COVID-19.

The chain carries TRBV5-1 and TRBJ2-7; tentatively, D is TRBD2 (6 bases). V was pared by 0 bases and J by 0 bases, with 10 bases between. The CDR3 contains 15 residues. Germline CDR1 SGHRS, CDR2 YFSETQ. CDR3 bases: TGCGCCAGCAGCTTGGAGGGACTTCTCTCCTACGAGCAGTACTTC. Its protein product is CASSLEGLLSYEQYF.

The V and J genes are TRBV24-1 and TRBJ2-2, with 11 nucleotides matching TRBD1. Unmatched junction bases numbered 6, after V lost 3 bases and J lost 7 bases. Germline CDR1 and CDR2: KGHDR and SFDVKD. The CDR3 is 16 residues long. CDR3 sequence: CATSDTGQGALGELFF. CDR3 nucleotide sequence: TGTGCCACCAGTGATACTGGACAGGGGGCACTCGGGGAGCTGTTTTTT.

This rearrangement joins TRBV3-1 (or the pseudogene TRBV3-2) to TRBJ1-3, with D perhaps TRBD1 (5 bases). The CDR3 covers 14 residues. V shed 4 bases and J shed 4 bases, with 11 bases lying between them. The V gene's germline CDR1 is LGHDT and CDR2 YNNKEL (reference sequence). CDR3 protein: CASSRGGIGNTIYF. The CDR3, as DNA: TGTGCCAGCAGCCGCGGGGGAATCGGAAACACCATATATTTT.

The chain has TRBV28 and TRBJ2-5, with 7 positions matching TRBD1. The germline V gene has CDR1 MDHEN and CDR2 SYDVKM. The V gene end was trimmed by 5 bases and the J gene end by 9 bases; junction bases not matched to a gene: 9. This CDR3 has 13 amino acids. This chain's CDR3 is CASSTGVVVAQYF. As DNA, the CDR3 is TGTGCCAGCAGTACAGGGGTTGTTGTGGCCCAGTACTTC.

This sequence joins TRBV11-2 and TRBJ2-7, with D possibly TRBD1 on 7 matching bases. The CDR3 has 14 residues. The ends were cut back, 5 bases at V and 2 bases at J, with 13 bases in the middle. CDR1 is SGHAT, CDR2 FQNNGV, per germline. The chain's CDR3 is CASSAGQRAYEQYF. As DNA, the CDR3 is TGTGCCAGCAGCGCGGGACAGAGAGCCTACGAGCAGTACTTC.

The genes are TRBV11-2 and TRBJ1-2; 7 bases are a match to TRBD1. The CDR3 loop spans 15 amino acids. Trimming cost V 5 bases and J 4 bases; bases outside gene matches: 10. Germline V lookup: CDR1 SGHAT, CDR2 FQNNGV. The CDR3 DNA reads TGTGCCAGCAGCCCCCGCATGGGACAGATCTATGGCTACACCTTC. This encodes CASSPRMGQIYGYTF.

V usage is TRBV30 and J usage is TRBJ1-1, with D unresolved. This CDR3 comprises 14 residues. Germline CDR1 reads GTSNPN; CDR2 reads SVGIG (reference sequence). V lost 0 bases, J lost 1 base, and 9 bases lay in between. CDR3 sequence reads: CAWSVTPGNTEAFF. CDR3 nucleotide sequence: TGTGCCTGGAGTGTCACTCCAGGGAACACTGAAGCTTTCTTT.

The genes are TRBV29-1 and TRBJ2-3; 7 nucleotides line up with TRBD2. Germline lookup yields CDR1 SQVTM and CDR2 ANQGSEA. V lost 4 bases to trimming and J lost 3 bases; unmatched junction nucleotides: 4. This CDR3 is 13 amino acids long. The CDR3, as DNA: TGCAGCGTTGGGGGTAGCGGGACAGATACGCAGTATTTT. It encodes CSVGGSGTDTQYF.

The rearrangement links TRBV2 to TRBJ2-7, with TRBD1 identical over 8 bases. CDR1 is SNHLY, CDR2 FYNNEI, per germline. The CDR3 consists of 19 residues. J was trimmed by 0 bases and V by 6 bases; bases with no gene match: 19. CDR3 amino acids: CASRNRGIKVAPSSYEQYF. CDR3 nucleotide sequence: TGTGCCAGCAGAAACAGGGGGATTAAGGTAGCGCCGAGCTCCTACGAGCAGTACTTC.

The chain employs TRBV11-2 and TRBJ2-7; 9 bases are shared with TRBD2. Trimming cost V 1 base and J 4 bases; bases outside gene matches: 8. CDR1 is SGHAT, CDR2 FQNNGV, per germline. The CDR3 loop spans 16 amino acids. The CDR3 DNA reads as TGTGCCAGCAGCTTAGGAAGAGGACTAGCGAGATACGAGCAGTACTTC. Its protein is CASSLGRGLARYEQYF. Based on the CDR3 plus reference TRBV11-2 and TRBJ2-7, the full variable domain is EAGVAQSPRYKIIEKRQSVAFWCNPISGHATLYWYQQILGQGPKLLIQFQNNGVVDDSQLPKDRFSAERLKGVDSTLKIQPAKLEDSAVYLCASSLGRGLARYEQYFGPGTRLTVT.

The chain combines TRBV9 with TRBJ2-3, with D perhaps TRBD2 (5 bases). The germline gives CDR1 SGDLS, CDR2 YYNGEE. This CDR3 is 15 amino acids long. Trimming pared 2 bases from V and 6 bases from J, leaving 16 bases between. CDR3 sequence reads: CASSVRWGEGDTQYF. CDR3 nucleotide sequence: TGTGCCAGCAGCGTCAGATGGGGAGAGGGTGATACGCAGTATTTT.

In this sample, this clone turned up many times. The gene calls are TRBV16 and TRBJ2-3; no firm D call. The CDR3 totals 15 residues. V lost 4 bases to trimming and J lost 3 bases, with 14 bases between them. CDR1 is KGHSY and CDR2 is FQNENV in the germline V gene. The CDR3 is CASSRTDVRTDTQYF. In DNA form, the CDR3 reads TGTGCCAGCAGCCGAACAGATGTCCGGACAGATACGCAGTATTTT.

The chain carries TRBV6-4 and TRBJ1-5, with no clear D. Germline CDR1 and CDR2: MRHNA and SNTAGT. The CDR3 runs to 16 residues. Deletions cut 0 bases from V and 2 bases from J, with 11 bases between. The CDR3 sequence: CASSDSQVGGNQPQHF. The CDR3, as DNA: TGTGCCAGCAGTGACTCTCAGGTAGGTGGCAATCAGCCCCAGCATTTT.

This rearrangement joins TRBV6-2 or TRBV6-3 to TRBJ1-1, with TRBD1 matching 8 bases. The CDR3 contains 17 residues. Germline CDR1 MNHEY, CDR2 SVGEGT. The V gene end was trimmed by 5 bases and the J gene end by 0 bases; junction bases not matched to a gene: 11. CDR3 DNA: TGTGCCAGCAGTCTCGACAGGGGAGTACTCATGAACACTGAAGCTTTCTTT. Translation gives CASSLDRGVLMNTEAFF.

This clone occurred once. The J gene is TRBJ2-5, the V gene TRBV5-8; 11 bases are shared with TRBD2. The CDR3 is 16 residues long. The ends lost 2 bases at V and 2 bases at J; junction bases unmatched: 5. The germline gives CDR1 SGHTS, CDR2 YDEGEE. The CDR3 DNA follows: TGTGCCAGCAGCTTCCTAGCGGGAGGTAGTCAAGAGACCCAGTACTTC. Translated: CASSFLAGGSQETQYF.

The J gene is TRBJ2-2, the V gene TRBV24-1, with 7 bases lining up with TRBD1. The CDR3 length is 19 residues. V gave up 3 bases and J gave up 0 bases; unmatched junction bases: 12. From germline, CDR1 is KGHDR and CDR2 SFDVKD. The CDR3 spells CATSDIGDRVPSNTGELFF. The CDR3 nucleotides read TGTGCCACCAGTGATATTGGTGACAGGGTACCCTCGAACACCGGGGAGCTGTTTTTT.

V usage is TRBV27 and J usage is TRBJ2-3; 13 positions match TRBD2. In germline, CDR1 is MNHEY, CDR2 SMNVEV (reference sequence). This CDR3 region has 20 residues. With V trimmed by 3 bases and J by 4 bases, 16 bases remained unmatched. The CDR3 bases are TGTGCCAGCAGTTTTCGGAGTACGGGACTAGCGGGAATTGAGCCAGATACGCAGTATTTT. Amino acids: CASSFRSTGLAGIEPDTQYF.